This T cell receptor (beta chain) was sequenced for a study of blood T cell repertoires in COVID-19. The wider study: Donors in the United States, Italy and Spain gave samples during acute or convalescent COVID-19. From T cells, B-cell-depleted T cells, or PBMCs came the material, which was cDNA or gDNA.

As originally analysed: Researchers report that nucleated cell counts were estimated from reference gene primer amplification. The repertoire was sequenced with immunoSEQ multiplex PCR; TCRdb's copy has only in-frame clones and lacks some. The D gene and trimming were derived from the DNA, and the V and J assignments and clone size from that table. The profile covers 85,000 to 100,000 clones, with around 80% appearing a single time and approximately 9% taken by the ten largest. This CDR3 is 16 amino acids long. From germline, CDR1 is SGHTS and CDR2 YDEGEE. V trimming: 0 bases; J trimming: 5 bases; junction bases outside the gene matches: 4.

Sequencing was carried out using peripheral blood. The V gene is TRBV5-8, the J gene TRBJ1-4; TRBD1 matches at 10 bases. The sequence derives from a man between 50 and 59 years old who had recovered from COVID-19. CDR3 DNA sequence: TGTGCCAGCAGCTTGGGACAGGGGGCGGGGAATGAAAAACTGTTTTTT. Amino acids: CASSLGQGAGNEKLFF.